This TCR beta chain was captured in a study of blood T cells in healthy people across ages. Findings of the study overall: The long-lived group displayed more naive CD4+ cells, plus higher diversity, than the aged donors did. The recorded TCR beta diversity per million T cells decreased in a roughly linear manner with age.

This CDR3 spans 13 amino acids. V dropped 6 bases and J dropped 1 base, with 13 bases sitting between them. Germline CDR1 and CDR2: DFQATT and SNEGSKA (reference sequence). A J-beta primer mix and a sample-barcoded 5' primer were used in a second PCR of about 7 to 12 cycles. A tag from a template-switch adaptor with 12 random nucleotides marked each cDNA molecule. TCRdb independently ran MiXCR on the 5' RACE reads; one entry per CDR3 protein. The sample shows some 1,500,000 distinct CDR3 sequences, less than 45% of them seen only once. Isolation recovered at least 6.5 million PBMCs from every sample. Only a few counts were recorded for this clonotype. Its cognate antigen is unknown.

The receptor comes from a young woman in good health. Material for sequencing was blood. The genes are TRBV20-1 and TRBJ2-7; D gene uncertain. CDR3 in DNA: TGCAGTGCCAGCCATTTCGCGTCCTACGAGCAGTACTTC. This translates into CSASHFASYEQYF.